The 24 T cell receptor beta chains reported below all come from one sample, sequenced in a study of T cell changes during pregnancy in multiple sclerosis. Clones were sequenced by immunoSEQ multiplex PCR, and TCRdb holds only the in-frame ones, with some missing. Of around 35,000 clones listed, roughly 90% were seen once; the top ten hold under 0.5%. The material sequenced was CD4+ T cells from peripheral blood mononuclear cells, taken in the second trimester of pregnancy. These receptors were collected from a female donor with multiple sclerosis, enrolled in a pregnancy study.

V usage is TRBV30 and J usage is TRBJ2-7, with 8 bases lining up with TRBD1. V lost 0 bases, J lost 3 bases, and 10 bases stayed unmatched. The CDR3 runs 16 residues. Germline V gene lookup returns CDR1 GTSNPN and CDR2 SVGIG (reference sequence). The CDR3 region has the DNA TGTGCCTGGAGTGTATTCCCGACAGGGGTCTTCTACGAGCAGTACTTC. This codes for CAWSVFPTGVFYEQYF.

V and J are TRBV10-2 and TRBJ1-1; no clear D gene. V dropped 6 bases and J dropped 0 bases, with 11 bases sitting between them. The germline V gene encodes CDR1 WSHSY and CDR2 SAAADI. CDR3 length: 14 residues. The CDR3 is CASRGGPLNTEAFF. The CDR3 coding sequence is TGCGCCAGCAGGGGAGGGCCCCTGAACACTGAAGCTTTCTTT.

The CDR3 region has the DNA TGTGCCAGCAGCCTAACAGGGGATACTGAAGCTTTCTTT. Its translation is CASSLTGDTEAFF. The rearrangement joins TRBV7-7 to TRBJ1-1; 7 bases align to TRBD1. CDR1 and CDR2 from the germline V gene are SSHAT and FNYEAQ (reference sequence). The CDR3 has 13 residues. The ends lost 5 bases at V and 5 bases at J; junction bases unmatched: 5.

This clone is labeled medium-sized. This chain links TRBV27 with TRBJ1-1; the D is unclear. V lost 2 bases to trimming and J lost 1 base, with 5 bases between them. Germline CDR1 reads MNHEY; CDR2 reads SMNVEV (reference sequence). The CDR3 is made up of 13 amino acids. CDR3 sequence reads: CASSLLANTEAFF. CDR3 DNA sequence: TGTGCCAGCAGTTTACTAGCGAACACTGAAGCTTTCTTT.

This chain links TRBV10-1 with TRBJ2-5; 9 bases align to TRBD1. V lost 1 base and J lost 5; bases outside the gene matches: 11. From germline, CDR1 is WNHNN and CDR2 SYGVQD (reference sequence). This CDR3 has 17 residues. This CDR3 is CASSELNVGTGTETQYF. The CDR3 DNA reads TGCGCCAGCAGTGAGTTAAACGTCGGGACAGGGACTGAGACCCAGTACTTC.

V is TRBV7-2 and J is TRBJ2-5, with D tentatively TRBD1 (6 bases). The CDR3 runs 13 residues. V was shortened by 5 bases and J by 5 bases, with 12 bases between the two germline ends. CDR1 and CDR2 (germline): SGHTA, FQGNSA. CDR3 nucleotide sequence: TGTGCCAGCAGCGAACAGGGTAGGGAGACCCAGTACTTC. As protein: CASSEQGRETQYF.

The chain has TRBV2 and TRBJ2-7; 12 bases match TRBD2. V dropped 8 bases and J dropped 5; count of bases not matched to a gene: 10. The CDR3 covers 15 residues. Germline values: CDR1 SNHLY, CDR2 FYNNEI. CDR3 sequence reads: CASRDLAGGPNEQYF. For the CDR3, the DNA is TGTGCCAGCCGAGATCTAGCGGGGGGGCCCAACGAGCAGTACTTC.

The V call is TRBV19, the J call TRBJ1-1; the D is unclear. The V gene's germline CDR1 is LNHDA and CDR2 SQIVND (reference sequence). V shed 3 bases and J shed 10 bases, with 24 bases lying between them. CDR3 length equals 16 residues. DNA for the CDR3: TGTGCCAGTAGTATTGTGGTATGGGGATCCCCCGGAGGAGCTTTCTTT. Protein: CASSIVVWGSPGGAFF. The whole variable domain, remainder taken from reference TRBV19 and TRBJ1-1, is DGGITQSPKYLFRKEGQNVTLSCEQNLNHDAMYWYRQDPGQGLRLIYYSQIVNDFQKGDIAEGYSVSREKKESFPLTVTSAQKNPTAFYLCASSIVVWGSPGGAFFGQGTRLTVV.

This clone was recorded only once. The V gene is TRBV4-1, the J gene TRBJ2-3; 9 bases agree with TRBD1. The CDR3 length is 16 residues. From germline, CDR1 is MGHRA and CDR2 YSYEKL. Trimming took 2 bases from V and 4 from J; bases not matched to a gene: 7. CDR3 sequence (DNA): TGCGCCAGCAGCCAACCCGGGACAGGGATCCCAGATACGCAGTATTTT. Protein: CASSQPGTGIPDTQYF.

The chain is built from TRBV9 and TRBJ1-4; the match to TRBD1 covers 7 bases. The germline gives CDR1 SGDLS, CDR2 YYNGEE. The ends lost 3 bases at V and 10 bases at J; junction bases unmatched: 9. This CDR3 has 14 residues. The CDR3 loop is CASSATGTSRKLFF. The CDR3 nucleotides read TGTGCCAGCAGCGCGACAGGGACGTCTCGAAAACTGTTTTTT.

Notes on this clone: No conserved phenylalanine or tryptophan is present at the end of the CDR3, so a read error is the likely explanation. No DNA is shown, since the ends of the CDR3 on it are uncertain; the CDR3 is the one TCRdb lists. The rearrangement uses TRBV4-1 and TRBJ2-6; TRBD1 is taken as the D call from the table, unchecked against the DNA. The CDR3 sequence runs 11 residues, both termini included. The germline CDR1 and CDR2 sequences are MGHRA and YSYEKL. CDR3 protein: CASSQDHLGAP.

J is TRBJ2-3 and V is TRBV4-1; D is ambiguous. The CDR3 is 17 amino acids. Trimming pared 0 bases from V and 5 bases from J, leaving 18 bases between. The germline CDR1 and CDR2 sequences are MGHRA and YSYEKL. CDR3 sequence: CASSQDFQVGSIDTQYF. CDR3 bases: TGCGCCAGCAGCCAAGATTTCCAGGTTGGGTCCATAGATACGCAGTATTTT.

This sequence joins TRBV5-6 and TRBJ1-5, with 10 nucleotides matching TRBD1. This CDR3 comprises 17 residues. V trimming: 4 bases; J trimming: 4 bases; junction bases outside the gene matches: 11. CDR1 is SGHDT, CDR2 YYEEEE, per germline. CDR3 sequence reads: CASSRGIGGQGNQPQHF. The CDR3 coding sequence is TGTGCCAGCAGCCGAGGAATTGGGGGACAGGGGAATCAGCCCCAGCATTTT.

The V call is TRBV5-1, the J call TRBJ2-7; 8 bases map to TRBD1. Germline V gene lookup returns CDR1 SGHRS and CDR2 YFSETQ. The CDR3 totals 14 residues. Germline trimming cut 4 bases from V and 2 bases from J; bases unmatched to any gene: 5. CDR3 sequence (DNA): TGCGCCAGCAGCCCCGTGGACAGGGCCTACGAGCAGTACTTC. It codes for CASSPVDRAYEQYF.

V and J are TRBV6-1 and TRBJ1-2, with 7 nucleotides matching TRBD1. V shed 8 bases, J shed 2 bases, and the junction held 11 bases outside the gene matches. The germline V gene has CDR1 MNHNS and CDR2 SASEGT. The CDR3 totals 15 residues. For the CDR3, the DNA is TGTGCCAGCCGTGCAACGACAGGGTCAAACTATGGCTACACCTTC. Protein: CASRATTGSNYGYTF.

The chain joins TRBV27 to TRBJ2-2, with D hard to call. Trimming stripped 2 bases from V and 1 base from J, with 11 bases between. The CDR3 is made up of 16 amino acids. Germline-derived CDR1 and CDR2 are MNHEY and SMNVEV (reference sequence). The CDR3 region is CASSLLATMNTGELFF. The CDR3 DNA follows: TGTGCCAGCAGTTTACTGGCAACCATGAACACCGGGGAGCTGTTTTTT.

The chain couples TRBV27 to TRBJ1-2, with D tentatively TRBD1 (5 bases). Trimming took off 3 bases at V and 5 bases at J, with 13 bases between the two ends. Per the germline V gene, CDR1 is MNHEY and CDR2 is SMNVEV (reference sequence). The CDR3 length is 14 residues. The CDR3 loop is CASSFEPGVYGYTF. The CDR3 DNA is TGTGCCAGCAGTTTTGAGCCGGGGGTGTATGGCTACACCTTC.

The rearrangement links TRBV18 to TRBJ1-4; TRBD1 aligns across 9 bases. The CDR3 is 18 residues long. The trim removed 5 bases at V and 5 bases at J, leaving 15 bases unmatched. Germline-derived CDR1 and CDR2 are KGHSH and LQKENI. The CDR3, as DNA: TGTGCCAGCTCAAAGGAATTGGGACAGGGCGAGGGAAATGAAAAACTGTTTTTT. Amino acid sequence: CASSKELGQGEGNEKLFF.

This clone was observed once. V gene TRBV5-1 combines with J gene TRBJ2-7; 7 bases fit TRBD1. This CDR3 comprises 13 residues. V shed 0 bases, J shed 6 bases, and the junction held 3 bases outside the gene matches. Germline V gene data show CDR1 as SGHRS and CDR2 as YFSETQ. The CDR3 nucleotides read TGCGCCAGCAGCTTGGAGGGGGCTGGCGAGCAGTACTTC. This translates into CASSLEGAGEQYF.

V is TRBV19 and J is TRBJ1-1, with D tentatively TRBD1 (5 bases). The CDR3 spans 14 residues. The V and J ends lost 6 bases and 1 base respectively, with 12 bases between them. Germline lookup yields CDR1 LNHDA and CDR2 SQIVND (reference sequence). The CDR3 reads CASSAGTPNTEAFF. DNA of the CDR3: TGTGCCAGTAGCGCGGGGACCCCGAACACTGAAGCTTTCTTT.

The V gene is TRBV2, the J gene TRBJ2-7; 8 bases map to TRBD2. J gave up 9 bases and V 1 base, and 5 bases lay outside the gene matches. CDR1 and CDR2 (germline): SNHLY, FYNNEI. The CDR3 has 13 amino acids. This chain's CDR3 is CASSEERELGQYF. The CDR3 DNA sequence: TGTGCCAGCAGTGAAGAGCGGGAGTTAGGGCAGTACTTC.

This chain uses TRBV23-1 with TRBJ2-7; TRBD2 is a possible D gene (6 bases). TRBV23-1 is classed as an ORF, of uncertain function. V shed 8 bases and J shed 6 bases, with 23 bases lying between them. The CDR3 consists of 15 residues. The chain's CDR3 is CASPLEWREVGEQYF. CDR3 nucleotides: TGCGCCAGCCCTCTGGAGTGGAGGGAAGTTGGCGAGCAGTACTTC.

The chain links TRBV2 to TRBJ1-1, with 10 bases that match TRBD1. The CDR3 is 14 amino acids. V dropped 6 bases and J dropped 5; count of bases not matched to a gene: 6. Germline CDR1 is SNHLY and CDR2 is FYNNEI. The CDR3 coding sequence is TGTGCCAGCAGAGCCGGGACAGGGGATACTGAAGCTTTCTTT. It yields the protein CASRAGTGDTEAFF.

J is TRBJ1-2 and V is TRBV18; 7 nucleotides line up with TRBD1. Germline values: CDR1 KGHSH, CDR2 LQKENI. V shed 4 bases, J shed 4 bases, and the junction held 15 bases outside the gene matches. The CDR3 contains 17 residues. CDR3 in DNA: TGTGCCAGCTCACGAGACCGGGACAGTCAAACGGGCTATGGCTACACCTTC. Its protein is CASSRDRDSQTGYGYTF.